The T cell receptor beta chain described here comes from a study of T cells in Graves' hyperthyroidism and ophthalmopathy. RNA transcripts yielded amplified TCR beta CDR3 regions. TCR CDR3 underwent first-round RT-PCR with the HTBI primer set. One entry per CDR3 protein results from TCRdb running MiXCR on the multiplex PCR reads. The profile covers about 570,000 distinct CDR3 sequences, with roughly 15% appearing a single time and over 11% taken by the ten largest. Points on this clonotype: Its target is unknown.

Study results and caveats: Blood also held most thyroid clonotypes expanded beyond 0.001.

This CDR3 is 16 amino acids long. Germline CDR1 and CDR2: MNHEY and SVGEGT. V was clipped by 6 bases and J by 5 bases; unmatched bases: 7. The clonotype was recovered from a woman aged 40-49 years with Graves' hyperthyroidism. Sequenced: blood. The V call is TRBV6-2 or TRBV6-3, the J call TRBJ2-5; TRBD2 matches 15 bases. The CDR3 DNA reads TGTGCCAGCAGCGGGACTAGCGGGAGGAAGTTGGAGACCCAGTACTTC. This gives the protein CASSGTSGRKLETQYF.